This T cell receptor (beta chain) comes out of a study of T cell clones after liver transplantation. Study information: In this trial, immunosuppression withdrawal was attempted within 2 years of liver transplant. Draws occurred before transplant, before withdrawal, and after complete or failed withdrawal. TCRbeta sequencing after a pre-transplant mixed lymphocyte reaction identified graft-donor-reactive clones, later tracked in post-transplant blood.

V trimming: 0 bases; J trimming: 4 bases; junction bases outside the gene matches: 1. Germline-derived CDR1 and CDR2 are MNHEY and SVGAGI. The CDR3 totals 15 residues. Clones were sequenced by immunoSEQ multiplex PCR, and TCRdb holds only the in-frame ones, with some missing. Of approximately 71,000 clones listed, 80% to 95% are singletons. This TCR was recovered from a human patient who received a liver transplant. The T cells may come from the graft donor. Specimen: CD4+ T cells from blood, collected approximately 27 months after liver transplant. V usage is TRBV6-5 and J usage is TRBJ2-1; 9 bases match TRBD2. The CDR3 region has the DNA TGTGCCAGCAGTTACTCAGGACTAGCGTACAATGAGCAGTTCTTC. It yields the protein CASSYSGLAYNEQFF.